This TCR beta chain was obtained from a study of naive and memory T cell subsets. CD4 T cells were positively selected, then CD8 T cells from the CD4-negative fraction. An equimolar mix of two oligonucleotides served as the beta constant-region primer for TRBC1 and TRBC2. Ligated cDNA was amplified by four rounds of PCR with nested alpha and beta constant-region primers and SP2. TCRdb reprocessed the UMI-ligation and nested PCR reads with MiXCR, giving one entry per CDR3 protein. The data contain about 4,200 distinct CDR3 sequences, 7.2% of them seen just once; the ten biggest clones take up 83%. The CDR3 is made up of 16 amino acids. Trimming stripped 0 bases from V and 3 bases from J, with 12 bases between. Germline V CDR1 and CDR2: SGHDN, FVKESK. This clonotype has a handful of counts.

Sequencing used CD4+ TEMRA cells from blood. As for subset: effector memory re-expressing CD45RA, CD45RA+ CD27-. The chain has TRBV14 and TRBJ2-1, with a weak D call TRBD2 (5 bases). This sequence was found in a human donor in good health. CDR3 in amino acids: CASSQDIAGLYNEQFF. CDR3 in DNA: TGTGCCAGCAGCCAAGATATCGCGGGTCTCTACAATGAGCAGTTCTTC.